These 26 T cell receptor beta chains share one sample of origin, sequenced in a study of early T cells in non-severe SARS-CoV-2 infection. TCRdb redid the calling of the 5' RACE reads with MiXCR, one entry per CDR3 protein. This table holds approximately 65,000 distinct CDR3 sequences, about 12% found once. The specimen was whole blood. These receptors originate from an adult who was a healthcare worker with PCR-confirmed SARS-CoV-2 infection or an uninfected control (not recorded which).

V and J are TRBV10-1 and TRBJ2-3; a weak D match, TRBD2 (6 bases). Germline V gene lookup returns CDR1 WNHNN and CDR2 SYGVQD (reference sequence). Trimming cost V 3 bases and J 0 bases, with 10 bases left between them. The CDR3 has 15 amino acids. The CDR3 sequence is CASSESGLSTDTQYF. CDR3 DNA: TGCGCCAGCAGTGAATCGGGACTTAGCACAGATACGCAGTATTTT.

This clonotype was detected ten times or more. The chain combines TRBV9 with TRBJ2-3; perhaps TRBD2 as D (5 bases). The CDR3 is 16 residues long. The V end lost 1 base, the J end lost 0 bases, and 12 bases lay between the germline ends. Per germline, CDR1 SGDLS and CDR2 YYNGEE. The CDR3 protein is CASSVHETTSTDTQYF. CDR3 bases: TGTGCCAGCAGCGTACATGAGACTACTAGCACAGATACGCAGTATTTT. Based on the CDR3 plus reference TRBV9 and TRBJ2-3, the full variable domain is DSGVTQTPKHLITATGQRVTLRCSPRSGDLSVYWYQQSLDQGLQFLIQYYNGEERAKGNILERFSAQQFPDLHSELNLSSLELGDSALYFCASSVHETTSTDTQYFGPGTRLTVL.

Many counts were recorded for this clonotype. This chain joins TRBV5-6 and TRBJ2-1; D may be TRBD2 (6 bases). The CDR3 runs 12 residues. The germline V gene has CDR1 SGHDT and CDR2 YYEEEE. Trimming cost V 0 bases and J 8 bases, with 6 bases left between them. As DNA, the CDR3 is TGTGCCAGCAGCTTGGCGGGGGATGAGCAGTTCTTC. This codes for CASSLAGDEQFF.

This chain uses TRBV7-2 with TRBJ2-3; 8 bases agree with TRBD2. After removal of 5 bases from V and 2 bases from J, the junction contained 9 bases not matched to a gene. In germline, CDR1 is SGHTA, CDR2 FQGNSA. The CDR3 loop spans 16 amino acids. The CDR3 DNA reads TGTGCCAGCAGCCTTTACGCGGGGGGTCTCACAGATACGCAGTATTTT. It translates to CASSLYAGGLTDTQYF.

There are a few counts of this clonotype. The V gene is TRBV3-1, the J gene TRBJ2-3, with D perhaps assigned TRBD1 or TRBD2 (5 bases each). The V end was cut by 6 bases, the J end by 1 base, with 17 bases between. The CDR3 has 16 amino acids. Germline CDR1 is LGHDT and CDR2 is YNNKEL (reference sequence). The CDR3 bases are TGTGCCAGCAGTCGAAAGGGGAGCGGACGCACAGATACGCAGTATTTT. The encoded protein is CASSRKGSGRTDTQYF.

This clonotype showed up just a few times. The V call is TRBV2, the J call TRBJ1-6; D is ambiguous. The CDR3 has 16 residues. The V end lost 2 bases, the J end lost 2 bases, and 10 bases lay between the germline ends. Germline assignment: CDR1 SNHLY and CDR2 FYNNEI. CDR3 DNA: TGTGCCAGCAGTGAAAGGGTTACGGCCTATAATTCACCCCTCCACTTT. This translates into CASSERVTAYNSPLHF.

This chain links TRBV20-1 with TRBJ2-3, with 11 bases matching TRBD2. CDR3 length: 16 amino acids. Trimming cost V 2 bases and J 2 bases; bases outside gene matches: 6. From germline, CDR1 is DFQATT and CDR2 SNEGSKA (reference sequence). The chain's CDR3 is CSARRLAGPSTDTQYF. CDR3 sequence (DNA): TGCAGTGCTAGAAGACTAGCGGGGCCCTCCACAGATACGCAGTATTTT.

The CDR3 here is CASTPAGYQPQHF. DNA of the CDR3: TGTGCCAGCACCCCGGCCGGGTATCAGCCCCAGCATTTT. The gene calls are TRBV6-2 or TRBV6-3 and TRBJ1-5; D not resolved. The CDR3 runs to 13 residues. Trimming took 7 bases from V and 5 from J, leaving 12 bases between them. Per germline, CDR1 MNHEY and CDR2 SVGEGT.

The chain is built from TRBV5-1 and TRBJ1-1, with D unresolved. The CDR3 is made up of 15 amino acids. V gave up 4 bases and J gave up 0 bases, with 13 bases separating them. The germline gives CDR1 SGHRS, CDR2 YFSETQ. The CDR3 DNA follows: TGCGCCAGCAGCGCCGGGGTGCTTATGAACACTGAAGCTTTCTTT. It is translated as CASSAGVLMNTEAFF.

The rearrangement joins TRBV6-2 or TRBV6-3 to TRBJ2-3; D possibly matches TRBD1 or TRBD2 (5 bases each). Trimming shortened V by 0 bases and J by 3 bases, and 10 bases separated the two germline ends. The germline V gene encodes CDR1 MNHEY and CDR2 SVGEGT. The CDR3 length is 15 residues. This CDR3 is CASSYSDGATDTQYF. CDR3 nucleotide sequence: TGTGCCAGCAGTTACTCCGACGGGGCAACAGATACGCAGTATTTT.

This rearrangement joins TRBV9 to TRBJ2-5; D is unclear. The V end was cut by 1 base, the J end by 2 bases, with 12 bases between. Germline assignment: CDR1 SGDLS and CDR2 YYNGEE. The CDR3 loop spans 15 amino acids. Here the CDR3 DNA reads TGTGCCAGCAGCGTAAATCAGCCCGGGCAAGAGACCCAGTACTTC. Its protein is CASSVNQPGQETQYF. Drawing the rest from reference TRBV9 and TRBJ2-5, the complete variable domain is DSGVTQTPKHLITATGQRVTLRCSPRSGDLSVYWYQQSLDQGLQFLIQYYNGEERAKGNILERFSAQQFPDLHSELNLSSLELGDSALYFCASSVNQPGQETQYFGPGTRLLVL.

This clonotype was recorded many times. This chain links TRBV5-1 with TRBJ1-4; 10 bases agree with TRBD1. Germline trimming cut 0 bases from V and 6 bases from J; bases unmatched to any gene: 8. CDR3 length: 17 amino acids. Germline V gives CDR1 SGHRS, CDR2 YFSETQ. The DNA for the CDR3 is TGCGCCAGCAGCTTGGGAGAGTTCGGGACAGGGGATGAAAAACTGTTTTTT. Its translation: CASSLGEFGTGDEKLFF.

In its sample, this clonotype was seen a few times. The chain employs TRBV5-4 and TRBJ2-1; tentative D call: TRBD2 (5 bases). Germline CDR1 and CDR2: SGHNT and YYREEE (reference sequence). Trimming took off 0 bases at V and 2 bases at J, with 9 bases between the two ends. This CDR3 is 15 amino acids long. CDR3 in DNA: TGTGCCAGCAGCTTGGAAGCGGTGCCCTACAATGAGCAGTTCTTC. Protein product: CASSLEAVPYNEQFF.

The CDR3 spells CASSPSRGGNTDTQYF. In DNA form, the CDR3 reads TGTGCCAGCAGTCCCTCCCGCGGGGGTAACACAGATACGCAGTATTTT. J is TRBJ2-3 and V is TRBV6-2 or TRBV6-3; 7 nucleotides match TRBD2. The J segment lost 2 bases and the V segment lost 5 bases, leaving 10 bases of the junction unmatched. This CDR3 has 16 amino acids. Germline CDR1 and CDR2: MNHEY and SVGEGT.

The chain couples TRBV5-1 to TRBJ2-3; D uncertain. Per germline, CDR1 SGHRS and CDR2 YFSETQ. The CDR3 loop spans 15 amino acids. V lost 4 bases and J lost 0, with 12 bases in between. The CDR3 loop is CASSPGDLSTDTQYF. Here the CDR3 DNA reads TGCGCCAGCAGCCCAGGTGACCTAAGCACAGATACGCAGTATTTT.

V gene TRBV6-2 or TRBV6-3 combines with J gene TRBJ1-1; D remains ambiguous. V lost 2 bases to trimming and J lost 7 bases, with 8 bases between them. Germline assignment: CDR1 MNHEY and CDR2 SVGEGT. This CDR3 spans 12 amino acids. The CDR3 spells CASSYGQIEAFF. CDR3 nucleotides: TGTGCCAGCAGTTACGGGCAGATTGAAGCTTTCTTT.

This clonotype was seen at least ten times. V is TRBV3-1 and J is TRBJ1-1, with 7 bases fitting TRBD1. This CDR3 contains 17 residues. Germline V gene lookup returns CDR1 LGHDT and CDR2 YNNKEL (reference sequence). Trimming at V came to 4 bases and at J to 4 bases, leaving 15 bases not matched to a gene. The CDR3 loop is CASSPRQGSGFGTEAFF. Here the CDR3 DNA reads TGTGCCAGCAGCCCCCGACAGGGATCAGGCTTTGGCACTGAAGCTTTCTTT.

This clonotype turned up a few times. This chain links TRBV20-1 with TRBJ1-2, with D uncertain. The CDR3 spans 10 residues. Germline V lookup: CDR1 DFQATT, CDR2 SNEGSKA (reference sequence). Trimming removed 3 bases from V and 3 bases from J, with 2 bases in between. The CDR3 reads CSASDYGYTF. In nucleotides, the CDR3 is TGCAGTGCTAGTGACTATGGCTACACCTTC.

The chain joins TRBV18 to TRBJ2-7; 8 positions match TRBD1. This CDR3 has 14 residues. J gave up 4 bases and V 4 bases, and 6 bases lay outside the gene matches. Germline CDR1 KGHSH, CDR2 LQKENI. CDR3 DNA: TGTGCCAGCTCACACGGGACAGGCAAATACGAGCAGTACTTC. Translating it yields CASSHGTGKYEQYF.

This clonotype was observed at least ten times. V is TRBV7-9 and J is TRBJ1-2; D call uncertain. Trimming took off 3 bases at V and 1 base at J, with 6 bases between the two ends. This CDR3 has 13 amino acids. The germline V gene has CDR1 SEHNR and CDR2 FQNEAQ (reference sequence). The CDR3 nucleotides are TGTGCCAGCAGCTTCCGGGATAACTATGGCTACACCTTC. As protein: CASSFRDNYGYTF.

V is TRBV9 and J is TRBJ2-7, with a possible D match to TRBD2 (6 bases). Looked up from germline, CDR1 is SGDLS and CDR2 is YYNGEE. The length of the CDR3 is 15 residues. Trimming took 0 bases from V and 5 from J, leaving 15 bases between them. CDR3 bases: TGTGCCAGCAGCGTAGCGGGACGGGCTAGCGACGAGCAGTACTTC. Amino acids: CASSVAGRASDEQYF.

The chain uses TRBV6-2 or TRBV6-3 and TRBJ2-7; possibly TRBD2 for D (5 bases). Between the trimmed V and J ends, which lost 11 bases and 5 bases, there was a span of 25 bases. CDR3 length equals 15 residues. Germline V lookup: CDR1 MNHEY, CDR2 SVGEGT. CDR3 coding DNA: TGTGCCTCCCGGGGTCTCTGGCTAGCAGGTAACGAGCAGTACTTC. It is translated as CASRGLWLAGNEQYF.

A few counts support this clonotype. The gene calls are TRBV4-2 and TRBJ2-7; 8 bases are a match to TRBD1. The CDR3 consists of 13 residues. V gave up 7 bases and J gave up 5 bases; unmatched junction bases: 7. The V gene's germline CDR1 is LGHNA and CDR2 YNFKEQ. The CDR3 DNA follows: TGTGCCAGCAAGGCAGGGGGCATCGACGAGCAGTACTTC. Encoded protein: CASKAGGIDEQYF.

This clonotype appeared a few times. This chain connects TRBV20-1 to TRBJ1-4; possible D gene TRBD1, 5 bases. This CDR3 spans 15 amino acids. V shed 3 bases and J shed 0 bases, with 11 bases lying between them. From germline, CDR1 is DFQATT and CDR2 SNEGSKA (reference sequence). CDR3 residues: CSASLEGSTNEKLFF. In nucleotides, the CDR3 is TGCAGTGCTAGTTTGGAGGGGTCAACTAATGAAAAACTGTTTTTT.

This clonotype was observed a few times. This chain uses TRBV12-3 or TRBV12-4 with TRBJ2-5; 9 nucleotides agree with TRBD2. J lost 2 bases, V lost 4 bases, and 8 bases had no gene match. This CDR3 comprises 16 residues. CDR3 in DNA: TGTGCCAGCAGTTCCACCAGCGGGGGGCCACAAGAGACCCAGTACTTC. It translates to CASSSTSGGPQETQYF.

This clonotype was observed a handful of times. The V call is TRBV29-1, the J call TRBJ1-2; D not certain. V was shortened by 5 bases and J by 7 bases, with 14 bases between the two germline ends. The CDR3 runs to 12 residues. Germline V lookup: CDR1 SQVTM, CDR2 ANQGSEA. The CDR3 here is CSVPAPWGGYTF. The CDR3 region has the DNA TGCAGCGTTCCCGCTCCGTGGGGTGGCTACACCTTC.